Sequencing of this T cell receptor (beta chain) was carried out in a study of blood T cell repertoires in COVID-19. Germline V lookup: CDR1 PRHDT, CDR2 FYEKMQ (reference sequence). The CDR3 sequence is 14 residues long. V lost 4 bases to trimming and J lost 7 bases, with 16 bases between them. Sequenced by immunoSEQ multiplex PCR; TCRdb stores in-frame clones only, minus some. Of 300,000 or so clones listed, under 90% are singletons. The chain combines TRBV13 with TRBJ1-2; D is possibly TRBD1 (5 bases). The sequenced material came from PBMCs or T cells enriched from blood (not recorded which). The clonotype comes from a woman younger than 35 who had recovered from COVID-19. CDR3 sequence (DNA): TGTGCCAGCAGCTCCACCGGGACTGAGCGTGGCTACACCTTC. The encoded protein is CASSSTGTERGYTF.